A selection of T cell receptor beta chains follows, all from one sample in a study of neurological immune-mediated disorders. One entry per CDR3 protein results from TCRdb running MiXCR on the 5' RACE reads. This table holds tens of thousands of distinct CDR3 sequences, 2% to 3% found once. Input material: PBMCs. Receptors originate from a man aged 45-65 years with multiple sclerosis. The CDR3 runs from the conserved cysteine through the conserved F or W. A D gene is named only where the DNA matches it firmly. Clone sizes are shown as once, few, many or a size class.

v_call	j_call	d_call	clone_size	cdr3_aa	cdr3_nt
TRBV9	TRBJ2-2	TRBD2	many	CASSVGLLAGGKNTGELFF	TGTGCCAGCAGCGTAGGATTACTAGCGGGGGGGAAGAACACCGGGGAGCTGTTTTTT
TRBV27	TRBJ2-4	NA	many	CASTPTTVAKNIQYF	TGTGCCAGCACCCCCACGACTGTAGCCAAAAACATTCAGTACTTC
TRBV5-1	TRBJ2-3	NA	many	CASSLDLVSTDTQYF	TGCGCCAGCAGCTTGGACTTGGTCAGCACAGATACGCAGTATTTT
TRBV15	TRBJ1-3	NA	few	CATSRDRGNSRSGNTIYF	TGTGCCACCAGCAGAGATCGTGGGAACAGCCGCTCTGGAAACACCATATATTTT
TRBV6-5	TRBJ1-4	NA	many	CASSYRGLDEKLFF	TGTGCCAGCAGTTACCGGGGGCTAGATGAAAAACTGTTTTTT
TRBV7-9	TRBJ2-1	NA	many	CASSLGLDTDSYNEQFF	TGTGCCAGCAGCTTAGGGCTGGACACGGATTCCTACAATGAGCAGTTCTTC
TRBV10-3	TRBJ1-2	NA	many	CATRTEYGYTF	TGTGCCACACGGACAGAATATGGCTACACCTTC
TRBV3-1	TRBJ2-7	NA	many	CASSQRPPFGAAYEQYF	TGTGCCAGCAGCCAAAGACCGCCGTTCGGGGCCGCCTACGAGCAGTACTTC
TRBV12-3/TRBV12-4	TRBJ1-3	NA	many	CASSGDSGNTIYF	TGTGCCAGCAGCGGGGACTCTGGAAACACCATATATTTT
TRBV5-5	TRBJ1-1	NA	many	CASSLGSRGGNTEAFF	TGTGCCAGCAGCTTGGGGAGCCGCGGGGGGAACACTGAAGCTTTCTTT
TRBV18	TRBJ2-1	NA	many	CASSPVSYNEQFF	TGTGCCAGCTCCCCAGTCTCCTACAATGAGCAGTTCTTC
TRBV11-3	TRBJ2-1	TRBD1	many	CASSPLRGQEQFF	TGTGCCAGCAGCCCACTTAGGGGGCAGGAGCAGTTCTTC
TRBV5-6	TRBJ2-3	NA	many	CASSTWSTTDTQYF	TGTGCCAGCAGCACGTGGTCTACCACAGATACGCAGTATTTT
TRBV20-1	TRBJ2-3	TRBD2	many	CSATGTSGRDTQYF	TGCAGTGCTACCGGGACTAGCGGGCGCGATACGCAGTATTTT
TRBV6-5	TRBJ2-1	NA	many	CASRGRTYNEQFF	TGTGCCAGCAGGGGGCGCACCTACAATGAGCAGTTCTTC
TRBV20-1	TRBJ1-2	NA	many	CSASERQNWNYGYTF	TGCAGTGCTTCGGAAAGACAGAATTGGAACTATGGCTACACCTTC
TRBV5-1	TRBJ2-3	NA	many	CASSLGAFTDTQYF	TGCGCCAGCAGCTTGGGGGCTTTCACAGATACGCAGTATTTT
TRBV12-3/TRBV12-4	TRBJ2-3	TRBD2	many	CASSPGLAGSTDTQYF	TGTGCCAGCAGTCCCGGACTAGCGGGGAGCACAGATACGCAGTATTTT
TRBV7-9	TRBJ2-1	NA	many	CASSLASDEQFF	TGTGCCAGCAGCTTAGCCAGCGATGAGCAGTTCTTC
TRBV5-5	TRBJ2-1	TRBD2	many	CASGSGGARNEQFF	TGTGCCAGCGGTAGCGGGGGGGCTCGCAATGAGCAGTTCTTC
TRBV28	TRBJ1-6	NA	many	CASTAAGGRSPLHF	TGTGCCAGCACCGCGGCGGGGGGTCGTTCACCCCTCCACTTT
TRBV12-3/TRBV12-4	TRBJ1-1	NA	many	CASSTDSTEAFF	TGTGCCAGCAGTACCGATTCCACTGAAGCTTTCTTT
TRBV10-2	TRBJ2-7	NA	many	CASSESSYEQYF	TGCGCCAGCAGTGAGTCAAGCTACGAGCAGTACTTC
TRBV29-1	TRBJ1-1	NA	many	CSSPRDEAFF	TGCAGCTCGCCTAGGGACGAAGCTTTCTTT